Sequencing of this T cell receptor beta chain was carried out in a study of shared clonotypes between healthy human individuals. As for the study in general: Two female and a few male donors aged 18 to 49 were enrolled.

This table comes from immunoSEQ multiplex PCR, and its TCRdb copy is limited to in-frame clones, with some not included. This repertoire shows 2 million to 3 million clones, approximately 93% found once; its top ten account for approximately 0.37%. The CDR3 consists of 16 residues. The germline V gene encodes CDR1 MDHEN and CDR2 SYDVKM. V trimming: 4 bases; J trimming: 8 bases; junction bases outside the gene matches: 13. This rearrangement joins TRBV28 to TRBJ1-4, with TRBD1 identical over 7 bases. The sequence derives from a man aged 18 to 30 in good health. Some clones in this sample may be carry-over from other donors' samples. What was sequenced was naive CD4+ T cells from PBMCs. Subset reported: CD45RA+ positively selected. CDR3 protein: CASSSAEGANDEKLFF. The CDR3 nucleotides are TGTGCCAGCAGTTCGGCTGAGGGGGCGAATGACGAAAAACTGTTTTTT.